Listed below are T cell receptor beta chains from one sample, sequenced in a study of cytomegalovirus exposure and HLA in healthy donors. Sequencing used immunoSEQ multiplex PCR; TCRdb keeps in-frame clones, though not all of them. This table holds 250,000 to 400,000 clones, roughly 87% found once. The sample was PBMCs. These receptors all come from a man aged 30 to 45 in good health and CMV-seronegative. Each CDR3 is given with its conserved first and last residue. D genes are given only for firm matches. Not all rows give a size; the values are once, few, many and, for expanded clones, a class.

abundance,j_gene,v_gene,d_gene,CDR3nt,CDR3aa
once,TRBJ2-2,TRBV15,-,TGTGCCACCAGCAGGACAGTGACGGCCGGGGAGCTGTTTTTT,CATSRTVTAGELFF
-,TRBJ2-1,TRBV6-6,TRBD2,TGTGCCAGCAGCCTAGCGGGGGGCCTCTACAATGAGCAGTTCTTC,CASSLAGGLYNEQFF
-,TRBJ1-5,TRBV10-3,-,TGTGCCATCAGTGAGGCGGGGGGAGCCAATCAGCCCCAGCATTTT,CAISEAGGANQPQHF
-,TRBJ2-7,TRBV6-5,-,TGTGCCAGCAGTTACCCAGGGACCTACGAGCAGTACTTC,CASSYPGTYEQYF
-,TRBJ2-1,TRBV9,TRBD2,TGTGCCAGCAGCGTAGTAGGACTAGGGATGAATGAGCAGTTCTTC,CASSVVGLGMNEQFF
-,TRBJ2-7,TRBV5-5,-,TGTGCCAGCAGACGGGAAGAAGGGTTCTACGAGCAGTACTTC,CASRREEGFYEQYF
-,TRBJ2-3,TRBV18,TRBD1,TGTGCCAGCTCCCCCAATGGACAGGGGAGCACAGATACGCAGTATTTT,CASSPNGQGSTDTQYF
-,TRBJ2-3,TRBV27,TRBD2,TGTGCCAGCAGTTTATCGGGGGGGACTAGCTTTTGGACAGATACGCAGTATTTT,CASSLSGGTSFWTDTQYF
-,TRBJ2-1,TRBV4-1,TRBD2,TGCGCCAGCAGCCAAGATGCGGGGGGCTCCTACAATGAGCAGTTCTTC,CASSQDAGGSYNEQFF
once,TRBJ2-7,TRBV6-5,TRBD1,TGTGCCAGCAGTGCCAAACAGGGGGCTTTTATCCAGCAGTACTTC,CASSAKQGAFIQQYF
-,TRBJ1-2,TRBV6-5,-,TGTGCCAGCAGTGAAGTAGACGAGGGCGGCTACACCTTC,CASSEVDEGGYTF
-,TRBJ2-3,TRBV9,TRBD1,TGTGCCAGCAGCAACACCGGGACAGGCACAGATACGCAGTATTTT,CASSNTGTGTDTQYF
-,TRBJ1-4,TRBV13,-,TGTGCCAGCAGCCCCCACCGGGCTAATGAAAAACTGTTTTTT,CASSPHRANEKLFF
-,TRBJ2-7,TRBV10-3,TRBD2,TGTGCCATCAGTGAAAGGACTAGCGGGCCATCAGAGCAGTACTTC,CAISERTSGPSEQYF
once,TRBJ2-5,TRBV7-2,-,TGTGCCAGCAGCCACATGGGGGGACAAGAGACCCAGTACTTC,CASSHMGGQETQYF
-,TRBJ2-2,TRBV7-9,TRBD1,TGTGCCAGCAGCTTAGGACAGGGAAACACCGGGGAGCTGTTTTTT,CASSLGQGNTGELFF
-,TRBJ2-3,TRBV5-6,TRBD2,TGTGCCAGCAGCTTGGCTAGTGGCGGGGGTGCAGATACGCAGTATTTT,CASSLASGGGADTQYF
many,TRBJ1-2,TRBV5-6,-,TGTGCCAGCAGCCTCGGTTCGGTCAGGGGTGGCTACACCTTC,CASSLGSVRGGYTF
-,TRBJ1-3,TRBV19,-,TGTGCCAGTACCCCGTGGGGGGGTCCCACCTCTGGAAACACCATATATTTT,CASTPWGGPTSGNTIYF
-,TRBJ1-5,TRBV7-2,-,TGTGCCAGCAGCTCCGGGGGACCCAATCAGCCCCAGCATTTT,CASSSGGPNQPQHF
-,TRBJ2-7,TRBV4-1,-,TGCGCCAGCAGCCAAGCCCCTTTCTACGAGCAGTACTTC,CASSQAPFYEQYF
-,TRBJ2-6,TRBV18,-,TGTGCCAGCTCACCGAGGATCTCTGGGGCCAACGTCCTGACTTTC,CASSPRISGANVLTF
-,TRBJ1-1,TRBV27,TRBD1,TGTGCCAGCAGTCCCCGGACAGGGGGGGGCACTGAAGCTTTCTTT,CASSPRTGGGTEAFF
-,TRBJ1-1,TRBV9,-,TGTGCCAGCAGCGTAGGGTTCCAACAGGGGAACACTGAAGCTTTCTTT,CASSVGFQQGNTEAFF
-,TRBJ1-5,TRBV9,-,TGTGCCAGCAGCGTAGGTTCCGGCAATCAGCCCCAGCATTTT,CASSVGSGNQPQHF
-,TRBJ1-2,TRBV9,-,TGTGCCAGCAGCGCCCACCCATTTCAGGACTATGGCTACACCTTC,CASSAHPFQDYGYTF
-,TRBJ2-5,TRBV7-9,-,TGTGCCAGCGGGGGCAGGGCGGAGACCCAGTACTTC,CASGGRAETQYF
-,TRBJ2-7,TRBV4-3,TRBD1,TGCGCCAGCAGCCAAGAATCAACAGGGGACTACGAGCAGTACTTC,CASSQESTGDYEQYF
-,TRBJ1-1,TRBV18,-,TGTGCCAGCTCACCACGGAGCGGGCGGACTGAAGCTTTCTTT,CASSPRSGRTEAFF
-,TRBJ2-7,TRBV10-1,TRBD2,TGCGCCAGCAACCCGGGACTAGCGGGGGGGCCCTACGAGCAGTACTTC,CASNPGLAGGPYEQYF
-,TRBJ1-1,TRBV7-9,TRBD1,TGTGCCAGCAGCCCCATTCAAGGGGGCAATGAAGCTTTCTTT,CASSPIQGGNEAFF
-,TRBJ2-1,TRBV30,-,TGTGCCTGGAGCCGGGATAGGAATGAGCAGTTCTTC,CAWSRDRNEQFF
-,TRBJ2-7,TRBV19,-,TGTGCCAGTAGTATGGGGCAGGGATTC,CASSMGQGF
-,TRBJ1-5,TRBV6-1,TRBD1,TGTGCCAGCAGACCGGGACAGCCCAGCAATCAGCCCCAGCATTTT,CASRPGQPSNQPQHF
-,TRBJ1-3,TRBV30,-,TGTGCCTGGAGGTGGCAGGGAGGAAACACCATATATTTT,CAWRWQGGNTIYF
-,TRBJ2-7,TRBV7-8,-,TGTGCCAGCAGCTTATATCTAGGAGGGCAGCAGAGGGACGAGCAGTACTTC,CASSLYLGGQQRDEQYF
-,TRBJ2-1,TRBV25-1,TRBD1,TGTGCCGCAAAAAGTGGGGACAGGTACAATGAGCAGTTCTTC,CAAKSGDRYNEQFF
once,TRBJ2-7,TRBV9,TRBD2,TGTGCCAGCAGCCCCCGTCGGGCTAGCGGGGAGTACGAGCAGTACTTC,CASSPRRASGEYEQYF
-,TRBJ2-1,TRBV12-5,TRBD1,TGTGCTAGTGGTTTGGCGGGGACAGGGGCCAATGAGCAGTTCTTC,CASGLAGTGANEQFF
-,TRBJ2-5,TRBV27,TRBD2,TGTGCCAGCAGTCCAAGACTAGCGGGGTATCAAGAGACCCAGTACTTC,CASSPRLAGYQETQYF
-,TRBJ2-4,TRBV5-6,-,TGTGCCAGCAGCTTGGTCAGGGGTGGCAAAAACATTCAGTACTTC,CASSLVRGGKNIQYF